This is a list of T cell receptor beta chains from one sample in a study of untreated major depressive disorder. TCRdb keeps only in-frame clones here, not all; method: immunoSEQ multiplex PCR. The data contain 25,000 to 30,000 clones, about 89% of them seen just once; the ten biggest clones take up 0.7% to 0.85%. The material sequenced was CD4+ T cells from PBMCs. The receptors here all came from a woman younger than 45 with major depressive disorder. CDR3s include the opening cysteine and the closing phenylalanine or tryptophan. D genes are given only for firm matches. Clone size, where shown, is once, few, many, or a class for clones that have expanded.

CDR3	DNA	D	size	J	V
CASSLSETQYF	TGTGCCAGCAGTTTATCAGAGACCCAGTACTTC	NA	NA	TRBJ2-5	TRBV28
CASSLETSYSEQFF	TGTGCCAGCAGTTTAGAGACTAGCTACAGTGAGCAGTTCTTC	TRBD2	NA	TRBJ2-1	TRBV27
CASIEGASNTGELFF	TGCGCCAGCATTGAGGGGGCCTCGAACACCGGGGAGCTGTTTTTT	TRBD1	NA	TRBJ2-2	TRBV5-1
CASSPRQNPNGYTF	TGTGCCAGCAGCCCCAGACAGAATCCAAATGGCTACACCTTC	NA	NA	TRBJ1-2	TRBV7-9
CASSPRNYRRVGTYNEQFF	TGTGCCAGCTCACCACGGAATTACCGCCGGGTGGGCACCTACAATGAGCAGTTCTTC	NA	NA	TRBJ2-1	TRBV18
CASSLGAIGGVNTEAFF	TGCGCCAGCAGCTTGGGAGCGATAGGAGGAGTGAACACTGAAGCTTTCTTT	NA	NA	TRBJ1-1	TRBV5-1
CASSPATAYEQYF	TGTGCCAGCTCACCCGCCACAGCCTACGAGCAGTACTTC	NA	NA	TRBJ2-7	TRBV18
CAGEGTGLYNSPLHF	TGTGCCGGGGAGGGGACAGGGCTGTATAATTCACCCCTCCACTTT	TRBD1	NA	TRBJ1-6	TRBV7-9
CASRSHRGTYGYTF	TGTGCCAGTAGGTCCCACAGGGGGACTTATGGCTACACCTTC	TRBD1	NA	TRBJ1-2	TRBV19
CASSSRVRTEAFF	TGTGCCAGCAGTAGCAGGGTTCGCACTGAAGCTTTCTTT	NA	NA	TRBJ1-1	TRBV6-5
CASSYGQGVKNIQYF	TGTGCCAGCAGCTATGGACAGGGTGTCAAAAACATTCAGTACTTC	TRBD1	NA	TRBJ2-4	TRBV5-6
CASSQTSTGELFF	TGTGCCAGCAGCCAGACTAGCACGGGGGAGCTGTTTTTT	TRBD2	NA	TRBJ2-2	TRBV6-4
CASSPIWGAGYTF	TGTGCCAGCAGCCCGATCTGGGGGGCTGGCTACACCTTC	NA	NA	TRBJ1-2	TRBV7-8
CSVKPGHSNTEAFF	TGCAGCGTGAAACCGGGACACTCGAACACTGAAGCTTTCTTT	NA	NA	TRBJ1-1	TRBV29-1
CASRRTGGYEQYF	TGTGCCAGCAGACGAACAGGAGGCTACGAGCAGTACTTC	NA	NA	TRBJ2-7	TRBV6-1
CASSLALAGGTLNTEAFF	TGTGCCAGCAGCTTGGCCTTGGCAGGGGGGACGTTGAACACTGAAGCTTTCTTT	TRBD1	NA	TRBJ1-1	TRBV5-4
CASSPASNQPQHF	TGTGCCAGCAGTCCCGCCAGCAATCAGCCCCAGCATTTT	NA	NA	TRBJ1-5	TRBV28
CASSSDGPYGYTF	TGTGCCAGCAGCTCTGACGGGCCCTATGGCTACACCTTC	NA	NA	TRBJ1-2	TRBV7-2
CASSPRTGETGELFF	TGTGCCAGCAGCCCCAGGACAGGGGAGACCGGGGAGCTGTTTTTT	TRBD1	NA	TRBJ2-2	TRBV9
CASSQDHLVATDTQYF	TGCGCCAGCAGCCAAGATCACCTAGTCGCTACAGATACGCAGTATTTT	NA	once	TRBJ2-3	TRBV4-3
CASTIQGTANTGELFF	TGTGCCAGCACTATACAGGGAACCGCGAACACCGGGGAGCTGTTTTTT	NA	NA	TRBJ2-2	TRBV2
CASSSLEGLAGGNEQFF	TGTGCCAGCAGCTCTCTGGAGGGACTAGCGGGGGGCAATGAGCAGTTCTTC	TRBD2	NA	TRBJ2-1	TRBV7-2
CSVVQGPTNEKLFF	TGCAGCGTTGTGCAGGGCCCAACTAATGAAAAACTGTTTTTT	NA	once	TRBJ1-4	TRBV29-1
CASRAGGPSSTGELFF	TGTGCCAGTAGGGCAGGCGGCCCGTCGAGCACCGGGGAGCTGTTTTTT	NA	NA	TRBJ2-2	TRBV19
CASSYGRLFSGEQYF	TGTGCCAGCAGTTACGGCCGTTTGTTTTCGGGCGAGCAGTACTTC	NA	NA	TRBJ2-7	TRBV6-5
CASSQALRAQINYGYTF	TGCGCCAGCAGCCAAGCCCTTAGGGCGCAGATCAACTATGGCTACACCTTC	NA	NA	TRBJ1-2	TRBV4-3
CASRLKRGHTYEQYF	TGTGCAAGTCGCTTAAAGCGGGGCCATACCTACGAGCAGTACTTC	NA	once	TRBJ2-7	TRBV12-2
CASSLVAMDRAETEAFF	TGTGCCAGCAGCTTAGTCGCCATGGACAGGGCAGAGACTGAAGCTTTCTTT	TRBD1	once	TRBJ1-1	TRBV7-9
CASSLRWRTNTGELFF	TGTGCCAGCAGTTTACGGTGGAGAACGAACACCGGGGAGCTGTTTTTT	NA	NA	TRBJ2-2	TRBV27
CASSQFWLVGETQYF	TGCGCCAGCAGCCAATTTTGGCTAGTGGGGGAGACCCAGTACTTC	NA	NA	TRBJ2-5	TRBV4-1
CASSLVPRANNEQFF	TGTGCCAGCAGCTTGGTCCCGCGGGCTAACAATGAGCAGTTCTTC	NA	NA	TRBJ2-1	TRBV5-6
CASSERLGSTYEQYF	TGTGCCAGCAGCGAACGACTAGGAAGTACCTACGAGCAGTACTTC	NA	NA	TRBJ2-7	TRBV7-2
CASSPRYGDTDTQYF	TGTGCCAGCAGCCCTCGGTACGGCGACACAGATACGCAGTATTTT	NA	NA	TRBJ2-3	TRBV11-2
CASSGLPSGRSDEQFF	TGCGCCAGCAGCGGACTACCTAGCGGGAGGAGCGATGAGCAGTTCTTC	TRBD2	NA	TRBJ2-1	TRBV5-1
CASSTLTGAYNEQFF	TGTGCCAGCAGCACACTGACAGGAGCCTACAATGAGCAGTTCTTC	NA	once	TRBJ2-1	TRBV7-2
CASSLGRGGASYEQYF	TGTGCCAGCAGTTTAGGTAGAGGGGGCGCCTCCTACGAGCAGTACTTC	TRBD1	NA	TRBJ2-7	TRBV27
CASRQVPYEQYF	TGTGCCAGCAGACAGGTCCCCTACGAGCAGTACTTC	NA	NA	TRBJ2-7	TRBV6-5
CASSGPWGAVNTEAFF	TGTGCCAGCAGTGGGCCTTGGGGGGCAGTGAACACTGAAGCTTTCTTT	NA	NA	TRBJ1-1	TRBV25-1
CASSSTRQVPYGYTF	TGTGCCAGCAGTTCTACCAGACAGGTTCCCTATGGCTACACCTTC	NA	NA	TRBJ1-2	TRBV6-5
CASRPQGTGELFF	TGTGCCAGCAGACCCCAGGGGACCGGGGAGCTGTTTTTT	NA	NA	TRBJ2-2	TRBV6-6
CASSYGTPIAFSGNTIYF	TGTGCCAGCAGCTACGGGACACCCATCGCCTTCTCTGGAAACACCATATATTTT	NA	NA	TRBJ1-3	TRBV5-6
CASSQDLGGRANYGYTF	TGTGCCAGCAGCCAAGATTTGGGCGGAAGAGCTAACTATGGCTACACCTTC	NA	once	TRBJ1-2	TRBV14
CASSLSGTLSRNQPQHF	TGTGCCAGCAGTCTATCAGGGACACTGTCTCGTAATCAGCCCCAGCATTTT	NA	NA	TRBJ1-5	TRBV28
CASSQEIAGSQPQHF	TGCGCCAGCAGCCAAGAGATCGCAGGGAGTCAGCCCCAGCATTTT	NA	NA	TRBJ1-5	TRBV4-1
CATSRAVGDAQPQHF	TGTGCCACCAGCAGAGCAGTCGGCGACGCTCAGCCCCAGCATTTT	NA	NA	TRBJ1-5	TRBV15
CSVDKDRQGVYNEQFF	TGCAGCGTTGACAAGGACAGGCAAGGGGTTTACAATGAGCAGTTCTTC	TRBD1	NA	TRBJ2-1	TRBV29-1
CASSLVAGGLADTQYF	TGTGCCAGCAGCTTGGTGGCGGGGGGGCTTGCAGATACGCAGTATTTT	TRBD2	NA	TRBJ2-3	TRBV5-4
CASSLARGGRGYTF	TGTGCCAGCAGCTTGGCCCGGGGGGGTCGAGGCTACACCTTC	NA	NA	TRBJ1-2	TRBV5-8